Each of the 9 T cell receptor beta chains below was sequenced from the same sample in a study of blood T cells in healthy people across ages. Sample-barcoded 5' priming and a J-beta primer mix drove a second PCR of roughly 7 to 11 cycles. MiXCR, applied by TCRdb to the 5' RACE reads, yields one record per CDR3 protein. The sample carries about 760,000 distinct CDR3 sequences, approximately 25% recorded once. These data were also reused for a study on T cells of mothers and their children.

The specimen sequenced was blood. These receptors were taken from a boy aged 10-17 years in good health.

This clonotype occurred a few times. This chain joins TRBV21-1 and TRBJ1-1; the table's TRBD1 call for D was not verified on the DNA. TRBV21-1 is termed a pseudogene. This CDR3 has 13 residues. The CDR3 loop reads CASSSLRGGEAFF. CDR3 bases: TGTGCCAGCAGCTCGTTACGGGGCGGCGAAGCTTTCTTT.

This chain connects TRBV10-3 to TRBJ2-3; D is possibly TRBD2 (6 bases). The CDR3 length is 15 residues. V was cut by 0 bases and J by 4 bases, with 11 bases left in between. Germline V gene sequence: CDR1 ENHRY, CDR2 SYGVKD. The CDR3 protein is CAISESGGGSDTQYF. The CDR3 DNA reads TGTGCCATCAGTGAGTCTGGGGGAGGATCAGATACGCAGTATTTT.

This clonotype has a handful of counts. V and J are TRBV11-2 and TRBJ1-3, with unresolved D. CDR1 is SGHAT, CDR2 FQNNGV, per germline. This CDR3 region has 12 residues. Deletions cut 5 bases from V and 0 bases from J, with 2 bases between. The CDR3 is CASSISGNTIYF. Written as DNA, the CDR3 is TGTGCCAGCAGCATCTCTGGAAACACCATATATTTT.

This clonotype came up many times. The chain couples TRBV6-6 to TRBJ1-2; the D gene is possibly TRBD1 (6 bases). The CDR3 loop spans 12 amino acids. Trimming shortened V by 6 bases and J by 6 bases, and 11 bases separated the two germline ends. Germline CDR1 MNHNY, CDR2 SVGAGI (reference sequence). CDR3 in DNA: TGTGCCAGCAGGCAGTACAGGGATGGCTACACCTTC. Its translation is CASRQYRDGYTF.

This clonotype has just a few counts. The rearrangement joins TRBV5-1 to TRBJ1-1, with TRBD1 matching over 7 bases. The CDR3 covers 13 residues. V lost 1 base to trimming and J lost 6 bases; unmatched junction nucleotides: 3. Per the germline V gene, CDR1 is SGHRS and CDR2 is YFSETQ. CDR3 nucleotides: TGCGCCAGCAGCTTGACCAGGGGGGCTGAAGCTTTCTTT. It yields the protein CASSLTRGAEAFF. Complete variable domain (other parts from reference TRBV5-1 and TRBJ1-1): KAGVTQTPRYLIKTRGQQVTLSCSPISGHRSVSWYQQTPGQGLQFLFEYFSETQRNKGNFPGRFSGRQFSNSRSEMNVSTLELGDSALYLCASSLTRGAEAFFGQGTRLTVV.

This clonotype was recorded a few times. The chain has TRBV4-1 and TRBJ1-2, with TRBD1 as a possible D gene (5 bases). V was clipped by 2 bases and J by 4 bases, with 17 bases between them. The CDR3 runs 16 residues. The germline CDR1 and CDR2 sequences are MGHRA and YSYEKL. The CDR3 DNA reads TGCGCCAGCAGCCAATCCCAGATGGGGGGAGCCTATGGCTACACCTTC. It is translated as CASSQSQMGGAYGYTF.

V and J are TRBV29-1 and TRBJ2-1, with TRBD1 as a possible D gene (5 bases). V was cut by 0 bases and J by 10 bases, with 16 bases left in between. This CDR3 is 14 amino acids long. The germline V gene has CDR1 SQVTM and CDR2 ANQGSEA. In DNA form, the CDR3 reads TGCAGCGTTGAAGATACGACCTCTAGGGGAGAGCAGTTCTTC. Amino acids: CSVEDTTSRGEQFF.

CDR3 DNA sequence: TGTGCCAGCAGCCCAAACGGGGGCGCTGAGTTCTTC. It specifies CASSPNGGAEFF. This chain joins TRBV9 and TRBJ2-1; D possibly uses TRBD1 or TRBD2 (6 bases each). The CDR3 is 12 amino acids. Germline-derived CDR1 and CDR2 are SGDLS and YYNGEE. V lost 4 bases to trimming and J lost 14 bases, with 16 bases between them.

A few counts support this clonotype. The chain employs TRBV10-3 and TRBJ1-2, with 9 bases that match TRBD1. With 10 bases clipped from V and 8 bases from J, the junction kept 5 bases outside the gene matches. The CDR3 spans 11 residues. Germline lookup yields CDR1 ENHRY and CDR2 SYGVKD. The CDR3 reads CATGTGLGYTF. CDR3 coding DNA: TGTGCCACCGGGACAGGGCTGGGCTACACCTTC.